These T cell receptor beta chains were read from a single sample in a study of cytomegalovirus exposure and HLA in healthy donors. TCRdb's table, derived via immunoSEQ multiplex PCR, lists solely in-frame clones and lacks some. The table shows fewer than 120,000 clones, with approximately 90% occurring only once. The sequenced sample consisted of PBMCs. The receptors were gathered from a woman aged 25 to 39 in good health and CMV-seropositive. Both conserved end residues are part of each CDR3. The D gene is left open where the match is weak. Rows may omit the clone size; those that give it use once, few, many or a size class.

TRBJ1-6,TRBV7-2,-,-,CASSSFENSPLHF,TGTGCCAGCAGCTCTTTCGAGAATTCACCCCTCCACTTT
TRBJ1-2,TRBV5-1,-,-,CASSPSQVVPGTYVGYTF,TGCGCCAGCAGCCCCTCACAGGTTGTCCCAGGAACATATGTTGGCTACACCTTC
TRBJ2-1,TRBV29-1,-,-,CSVDPTRSEQFF,TGCAGCGTCGATCCTACTAGGAGTGAGCAGTTCTTC
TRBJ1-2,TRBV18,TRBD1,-,CASSTGQGNYGYTF,TGTGCCAGCTCAACGGGACAGGGAAACTATGGCTACACCTTC
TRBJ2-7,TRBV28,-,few,CASRASDKGHEQYF,TGTGCCAGCAGGGCCTCGGACAAGGGGCACGAGCAGTACTTC
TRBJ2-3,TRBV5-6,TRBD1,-,CASSSGTVTDTQYF,TGTGCCAGCAGCTCCGGGACAGTCACAGATACGCAGTATTTT
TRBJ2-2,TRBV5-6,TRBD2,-,CASSPPGLAGVTGELFF,TGTGCCAGCAGCCCGCCGGGACTAGCGGGAGTCACCGGGGAGCTGTTTTTT
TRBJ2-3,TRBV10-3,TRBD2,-,CASGLAGTTDTQYF,TGTGCCAGCGGACTAGCGGGGACCACAGATACGCAGTATTTT
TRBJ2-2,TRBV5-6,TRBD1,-,CASSIRDRVVTGELFF,TGTGCCAGCAGCATCCGGGACAGGGTGGTCACCGGGGAGCTGTTTTTT
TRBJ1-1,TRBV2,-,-,CASNQGGDTEAFF,TGTGCCAGCAACCAGGGTGGAGACACTGAAGCTTTCTTT
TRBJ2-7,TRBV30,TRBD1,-,CAWSVPGLRDRAGEQYF,TGTGCCTGGAGTGTACCGGGCCTCCGGGACAGAGCCGGTGAGCAGTACTTC
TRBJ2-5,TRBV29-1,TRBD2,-,CSADSGEGRETQYF,TGCAGCGCCGATAGCGGGGAGGGCCGCGAGACCCAGTACTTC
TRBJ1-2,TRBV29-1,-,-,CSAGGWVDGYTF,TGCAGCGCGGGGGGATGGGTGGATGGCTACACCTTC
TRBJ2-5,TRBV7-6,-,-,CASSSRPPGETQYF,TGTGCCAGCAGCTCCCGACCTCCAGGGGAGACCCAGTACTTC
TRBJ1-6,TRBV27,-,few,CASSLRQEYNSPLHF,TGTGCCAGCAGTTTAAGACAGGAGTATAATTCACCCCTCCACTTT
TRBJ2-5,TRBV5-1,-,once,CASNGPRGGETQYF,TGCGCCAGCAACGGGCCCCGCGGAGGAGAGACCCAGTACTTC
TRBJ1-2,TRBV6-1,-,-,CASSVNRDPTYGYTF,TGTGCCAGCAGTGTCAACAGGGATCCTACTTATGGCTACACCTTC
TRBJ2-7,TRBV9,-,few,CASSVGGLSYEQYF,TGTGCCAGCAGCGTAGGAGGCTTATCCTACGAGCAGTACTTC
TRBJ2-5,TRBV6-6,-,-,CASSYSSGAYRETQYF,TGTGCCAGCAGTTACTCTTCAGGGGCGTATAGGGAGACCCAGTACTTC
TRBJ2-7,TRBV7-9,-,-,CASSLGKRVYEQYF,TGTGCCAGCAGCTTGGGAAAGCGGGTTTACGAGCAGTACTTC
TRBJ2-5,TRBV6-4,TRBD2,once,CASSDSRGAGVRTKETQYF,TGTGCCAGCAGTGACTCGAGAGGGGCGGGAGTGCGCACCAAAGAGACCCAGTACTTC
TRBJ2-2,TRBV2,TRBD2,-,CASRRLAGELFF,TGTGCCAGCAGGAGACTAGCGGGGGAGCTGTTTTTT
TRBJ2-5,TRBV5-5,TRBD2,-,CASTRIAGFSTQYF,TGTGCCAGCACCCGAATAGCGGGCTTTTCGACCCAGTACTTC
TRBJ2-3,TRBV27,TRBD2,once,CASSYLAGGSTDTQYF,TGTGCCAGCAGTTACCTAGCGGGAGGGAGCACAGATACGCAGTATTTT
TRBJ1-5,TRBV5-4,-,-,CASSLGGSNQPQHF,TGTGCCAGCAGCTTGGGCGGGAGCAATCAGCCCCAGCATTTT
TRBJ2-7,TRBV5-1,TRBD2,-,CASSLAGGLAVYEQYF,TGCGCCAGCAGCTTGGCCGGGGGACTAGCGGTCTACGAGCAGTACTTC
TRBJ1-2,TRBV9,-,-,CASSNFDTHGYTF,TGTGCCAGCAGCAACTTTGACACCCATGGCTACACCTTC
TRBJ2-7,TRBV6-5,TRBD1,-,CASSYSDRGYEQYF,TGTGCCAGCAGTTACTCAGACAGGGGCTACGAGCAGTACTTC
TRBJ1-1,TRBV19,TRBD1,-,CASSIQGARLNTEAFF,TGTGCCAGTAGTATCCAGGGGGCGCGGCTGAACACTGAAGCTTTCTTT
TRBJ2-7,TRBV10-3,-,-,CAISALAKDYEQYF,TGTGCCATCAGTGCCCTAGCAAAAGATTACGAGCAGTACTTC
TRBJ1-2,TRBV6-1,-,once,CASRKAEIYGYTF,TGTGCCAGCAGGAAGGCGGAGATCTATGGCTACACCTTC
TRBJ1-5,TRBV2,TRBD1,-,CASSVGTGRRGSNQPQHF,TGTGCCAGCAGCGTGGGGACAGGTCGCAGGGGAAGCAATCAGCCCCAGCATTTT
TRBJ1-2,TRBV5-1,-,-,CASSLEGQSPYGYTF,TGCGCCAGCAGCTTGGAGGGACAAAGCCCATATGGCTACACCTTC
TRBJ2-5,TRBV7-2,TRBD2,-,CASSHLAGGPGETQYF,TGTGCCAGCAGCCACCTAGCGGGGGGGCCGGGAGAGACCCAGTACTTC
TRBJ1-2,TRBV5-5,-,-,CASSSTDRLYYGYTF,TGTGCCAGCAGCTCGACTGACAGGCTTTACTATGGCTACACCTTC